The following is a T cell receptor beta chain sequence with its context. Its antigen is still unknown. The sample belongs to a study of blood T cells in healthy people across ages. A sample-barcoded 5' primer and a J-beta primer mix were used in a second PCR of about 7 to 12 cycles. One entry per CDR3 protein, called by TCRdb with MiXCR from the 5' RACE reads. This table holds approximately 360,000 distinct CDR3 sequences, approximately 47% found once. Study results and limitations: Possibly confounding the expanded clonotype changes was the fact that donor CMV status was unknown. In these data, TCR beta diversity tracked strongly with naive T cell percentage.

Each donor supplied ten milliliters of peripheral blood. CDR3 length equals 16 residues. Per germline, CDR1 SGHTA and CDR2 FQGTGA. V was trimmed by 1 base and J by 0 bases, leaving 13 bases between them. This clonotype was sampled from a man in his fifties or sixties in good health. The sequenced material came from blood. This sequence joins TRBV7-3 and TRBJ2-7; no firm D call. CDR3 amino acids: CASSLIGPASSYEQYF. For the CDR3, the DNA is TGTGCCAGCAGCTTAATAGGGCCAGCGAGCTCCTACGAGCAGTACTTC.